Below are 17 T cell receptor beta chains sequenced from a single sample in a study of T cell responses to AZD1222 COVID-19 vaccine. This table comes from immunoSEQ multiplex PCR, and its TCRdb copy is limited to in-frame clones, with some not included. The sample has just over 80,000 clones, over 80% seen once. Sequenced here: peripheral blood, sampled on day 0 of AZD1222 vaccination. The source is an adult in good health.

This clone was seen more than once but under ten times. The chain employs TRBV7-3 and TRBJ2-5, with TRBD2 identical over 12 bases. This CDR3 is built from 15 residues. J gave up 4 bases and V 2 bases, and 2 bases lay outside the gene matches. In germline, CDR1 is SGHTA, CDR2 FQGTGA. The CDR3 coding sequence is TGTGCCAGCAGCTTACTAGCGGGGGGGCTAGAGACCCAGTACTTC. This sequence encodes CASSLLAGGLETQYF.

A single count supports this clone. CDR3 in amino acids: CASSTYSTGTVYYGYTF. The CDR3 coding sequence is TGTGCCAGCAGCACCTACTCAACCGGGACGGTATACTATGGCTACACCTTC. The chain is built from TRBV11-3 and TRBJ1-2; the D gene is possibly TRBD1 (5 bases). This CDR3 has 17 residues. Looked up from germline, CDR1 is SGHNT and CDR2 is YENEEA. The V end lost 5 bases, the J end lost 3 bases, and 22 bases lay between the germline ends.

CDR3 coding DNA: TGTGCCAGCTCACTGGGACAGGGCAATGTTGGCTACACCTTC. Protein sequence: CASSLGQGNVGYTF. The rearrangement uses TRBV18 and TRBJ1-2, with 9 bases that match TRBD1. The CDR3 runs to 14 residues. Germline V lookup: CDR1 KGHSH, CDR2 LQKENI. With V trimmed by 4 bases and J by 7 bases, 7 bases remained unmatched.

V usage is TRBV19 and J usage is TRBJ1-1, with D unresolved. Germline values: CDR1 LNHDA, CDR2 SQIVND (reference sequence). The CDR3 contains 15 residues. Trimming took 4 bases from V and 6 from J, leaving 18 bases between them. In DNA form, the CDR3 reads TGTGCCAGTAGTACGACCGGGTCGGGGTGGGCTGAAGCTTTCTTT. This gives the protein CASSTTGSGWAEAFF.

The CDR3 DNA reads as TGTGCCAGCAGCAAAGAGCCTTCGGGGAGGGTTGGCTACACCTTC. Protein product: CASSKEPSGRVGYTF. The chain is built from TRBV9 and TRBJ1-2; D gene unclear. The germline V and J ends were trimmed by 4 bases and 7 bases, with 20 bases remaining between them. The germline V gene has CDR1 SGDLS and CDR2 YYNGEE. The CDR3 runs to 15 residues.

The chain carries TRBV7-3 and TRBJ1-1; the D gene is possibly TRBD1 (6 bases). The germline V gene encodes CDR1 SGHTA and CDR2 FQGTGA. This CDR3 contains 14 residues. Trimming took off 5 bases at V and 4 bases at J, with 14 bases between the two ends. CDR3 sequence reads: CASSPGGLGTEAFF. The CDR3 coding sequence is TGTGCCAGCAGCCCGGGGGGCCTGGGCACTGAAGCTTTCTTT.

V is TRBV5-1 and J is TRBJ1-1; D is undetermined. CDR3 size: 15 residues. Germline V gene data show CDR1 as SGHRS and CDR2 as YFSETQ. The V and J ends lost 1 base and 1 base respectively, with 11 bases between them. This chain's CDR3 is CASSLSQARNTEAFF. The CDR3 DNA follows: TGCGCCAGCAGCTTGTCGCAGGCACGGAACACTGAAGCTTTCTTT. The full variable domain, its missing parts supplied by reference TRBV5-1 and TRBJ1-1, is KAGVTQTPRYLIKTRGQQVTLSCSPISGHRSVSWYQQTPGQGLQFLFEYFSETQRNKGNFPGRFSGRQFSNSRSEMNVSTLELGDSALYLCASSLSQARNTEAFFGQGTRLTVV.

This clone showed up just a few times. The V call is TRBV6-5, the J call TRBJ1-2; D possibly corresponds to TRBD1 (5 bases). This CDR3 is built from 12 residues. Germline CDR1 and CDR2: MNHEY and SVGAGI. V gave up 8 bases and J gave up 7 bases, with 14 bases separating them. CDR3 protein: CASGIFGGGYTF. The CDR3 coding sequence is TGTGCCAGCGGGATTTTTGGGGGTGGCTACACCTTC.

The genes are TRBV15 and TRBJ2-3, with D maybe TRBD2 (5 bases). V was clipped by 1 base and J by 0 bases, with 5 bases between them. This CDR3 has 14 residues. CDR1 LNHNV and CDR2 YYDKDF come from the germline V gene (reference sequence). The CDR3, as DNA: TGTGCCACCAGCAGAGGGGAGAGCACAGATACGCAGTATTTT. Translated, it gives CATSRGESTDTQYF. The full variable domain, its missing parts supplied by reference TRBV15 and TRBJ2-3, is DAMVIQNPRYQVTQFGKPVTLSCSQTLNHNVMYWYQQKSSQAPKLLFHYYDKDFNNEADTPDNFQSRRPNTSFCFLDIRSPGLGDTAMYLCATSRGESTDTQYFGPGTRLTVL.

V is TRBV7-6 and J is TRBJ1-1, with D unresolved. The CDR3 totals 15 residues. Germline V gives CDR1 SGHVS, CDR2 FNYEAQ. The ends were cut back, 0 bases at V and 1 base at J, with 9 bases in the middle. The CDR3 is CASSLASTPNTEAFF. DNA for the CDR3: TGTGCCAGCAGCTTAGCTAGCACACCGAACACTGAAGCTTTCTTT. Full variable domain (outside the CDR3, taken from reference TRBV7-6 and TRBJ1-1): GAGVSQSPRYKVTKRGQDVALRCDPISGHVSLYWYRQALGQGPEFLTYFNYEAQQDKSGLPNDRFSAERPEGSISTLTIQRTEQRDSAMYRCASSLASTPNTEAFFGQGTRLTVV.

V is TRBV18 and J is TRBJ1-5, with TRBD1 matching over 9 bases. Per the germline V gene, CDR1 is KGHSH and CDR2 is LQKENI. Trimming took 6 bases from V and 0 from J; bases not matched to a gene: 6. The CDR3 spans 16 residues. CDR3 amino acids: CASSPGTGSSNQPQHF. CDR3 bases: TGTGCCAGCTCCCCCGGGACAGGGTCTAGCAATCAGCCCCAGCATTTT. Drawing the rest from reference TRBV18 and TRBJ1-5, the complete variable domain is NAGVMQNPRHLVRRRGQEARLRCSPMKGHSHVYWYRQLPEEGLKFMVYLQKENIIDESGMPKERFSAEFPKEGPSILRIQQVVRGDSAAYFCASSPGTGSSNQPQHFGDGTRLSIL.

The J gene is TRBJ2-5, the V gene TRBV12-3 or TRBV12-4, with D hard to call. V lost 6 bases and J 4 bases, leaving 12 bases between the germline ends. The CDR3 length is 13 residues. The CDR3 DNA reads as TGTGCCAGCAGCCACTCTTTCGCAGAGACCCAGTACTTC. Residues: CASSHSFAETQYF.

The chain couples TRBV19 to TRBJ1-1; unclear D gene. V lost 8 bases and J lost 6, with 13 bases in between. The CDR3 contains 12 residues. CDR1 and CDR2 from the germline V gene are LNHDA and SQIVND (reference sequence). CDR3 nucleotide sequence: TGTGCCAGTTCTAGGGATAGGGCTGAAGCTTTCTTT. Amino acid sequence: CASSRDRAEAFF.

The chain has TRBV23-1 and TRBJ1-4; TRBD1 is a possible D gene (5 bases). TRBV23-1 is designated an ORF whose function remains uncertain. V was shortened by 4 bases and J by 5 bases, with 11 bases between the two germline ends. There are 14 residues in the CDR3. DNA of the CDR3: TGCGCCAGCAGTCTACAGGAGACGAATGAAAAACTGTTTTTT. Its protein is CASSLQETNEKLFF.

CDR3 amino acids: CASSTREGKRQPQHF. CDR3 nucleotide sequence: TGTGCCAGTAGTACGAGGGAGGGGAAACGACAGCCCCAGCATTTT. V usage is TRBV19 and J usage is TRBJ1-5, with D tentatively TRBD1 (5 bases). The CDR3 runs to 15 residues. V lost 4 bases and J lost 7, with 17 bases in between. CDR1 is LNHDA and CDR2 is SQIVND in the germline V gene (reference sequence). Drawing the rest from reference TRBV19 and TRBJ1-5, the complete variable domain is DGGITQSPKYLFRKEGQNVTLSCEQNLNHDAMYWYRQDPGQGLRLIYYSQIVNDFQKGDIAEGYSVSREKKESFPLTVTSAQKNPTAFYLCASSTREGKRQPQHFGDGTRLSIL.

The rearrangement links TRBV30 to TRBJ1-3; no clear D gene. The germline gives CDR1 GTSNPN, CDR2 SVGIG (reference sequence). The V end was cut by 0 bases, the J end by 4 bases, with 10 bases between. CDR3 size: 14 residues. As DNA, the CDR3 is TGTGCCTGGAGTGTAGGCTTGTCGGGAAACACCATATATTTT. Translating it yields CAWSVGLSGNTIYF.

The chain carries TRBV6-5 and TRBJ1-5; D gene unclear. The CDR3 is made up of 13 amino acids. Per the germline V gene, CDR1 is MNHEY and CDR2 is SVGAGI. V lost 6 bases to trimming and J lost 6 bases, with 12 bases between them. CDR3 nucleotides: TGTGCCAGCAGCACGGACTCGCTTCAGCCCCAGCATTTT. It codes for CASSTDSLQPQHF.